A selection of T cell receptor beta chains follows, all from one sample in a study of T-cell reconstitution after alpha-beta-depleted transplantation in children. Each CDR3 protein gets one entry after TCRdb re-called the PCR reads with MiXCR. The sample has about 210,000 distinct CDR3 sequences, 17% seen once; the top ten hold 40% to 50%. The specimen comprised PBMCs, mostly from graft donor cells, sampled 360 days after TCRalphabeta/CD19-depleted stem cell transplant. Every receptor here comes from a male patient aged 2 to 10 who had a stem cell transplant for acute lymphoblastic leukemia, so the T cells may come from the graft donor. CDR3s include the opening cysteine and the closing phenylalanine or tryptophan. A D gene is named only where the DNA matches it firmly. Clone size is stated in some rows and not others, as once, few, many or a class when expanded.

j_gene: TRBJ2-4
d_gene: NA
abundance: NA
v_gene: TRBV3-1
CDR3aa: CASRRTASDSLLAKNIQYF
CDR3nt: TGTGCCAGCAGACGGACAGCGTCGGATTCCCTCTTAGCCAAAAACATTCAGTACTTC

j_gene: TRBJ2-5
d_gene: NA
abundance: NA
v_gene: TRBV4-2
CDR3aa: CASSQDQGGETQYF
CDR3nt: TGTGCCAGCAGCCAAGACCAGGGGGGAGAGACCCAGTACTTC

j_gene: TRBJ2-2
d_gene: NA
abundance: NA
v_gene: TRBV12-3/TRBV12-4
CDR3aa: CASSSSGTSRTGELFF
CDR3nt: TGTGCCAGCAGCTCCTCCGGGACGTCGCGGACCGGGGAGCTGTTTTTT

j_gene: TRBJ2-6
d_gene: NA
abundance: few
v_gene: TRBV2
CDR3aa: CASRFLEGWANVLTF
CDR3nt: TGTGCCAGCAGGTTTTTAGAGGGCTGGGCCAACGTCCTGACTTTC

j_gene: TRBJ2-1
d_gene: NA
abundance: NA
v_gene: TRBV12-3/TRBV12-4
CDR3aa: CASTLGGRAAYNEQFF
CDR3nt: TGTGCCAGCACCCTTGGGGGTCGCGCGGCCTACAATGAGCAGTTCTTC

j_gene: TRBJ2-4
d_gene: TRBD2
abundance: few
v_gene: TRBV20-1
CDR3aa: CSAGAGAKNIQYF
CDR3nt: TGCAGTGCTGGAGCGGGGGCCAAAAACATTCAGTACTTC

j_gene: TRBJ1-6
d_gene: TRBD1
abundance: NA
v_gene: TRBV28
CDR3aa: CASSPGQGFMALHF
CDR3nt: TGTGCCAGCAGTCCGGGACAGGGGTTTATGGCCCTCCACTTT

j_gene: TRBJ2-7
d_gene: NA
abundance: NA
v_gene: TRBV3-1
CDR3aa: CASSRTVAYEQYF
CDR3nt: TGTGCCAGCAGCCGGACGGTTGCCTACGAGCAGTACTTC

j_gene: TRBJ2-2
d_gene: NA
abundance: NA
v_gene: TRBV20-1
CDR3aa: CSARKIANTGELFF
CDR3nt: TGCAGTGCCCGTAAGATAGCGAACACCGGGGAGCTGTTTTTT

j_gene: TRBJ2-3
d_gene: NA
abundance: NA
v_gene: TRBV5-1
CDR3aa: CASSLDRVADTQYF
CDR3nt: TGCGCCAGCAGCTTGGACAGGGTAGCAGATACGCAGTATTTT

j_gene: TRBJ2-7
d_gene: TRBD2
abundance: few
v_gene: TRBV4-3
CDR3aa: CASSQDWTRGHEQYF
CDR3nt: TGCGCCAGCAGCCAAGACTGGACTAGAGGCCACGAGCAGTACTTC

j_gene: TRBJ1-1
d_gene: NA
abundance: NA
v_gene: TRBV5-4
CDR3aa: CASSPAGETTEAFF
CDR3nt: TGTGCCAGCAGCCCGGCAGGGGAGACCACTGAAGCTTTCTTT

j_gene: TRBJ2-7
d_gene: NA
abundance: NA
v_gene: TRBV7-9
CDR3aa: CASRRELGPGWLDEQYF
CDR3nt: TGTGCCAGCAGGCGCGAACTGGGACCGGGGTGGTTAGACGAGCAGTACTTC

j_gene: TRBJ2-7
d_gene: NA
abundance: once
v_gene: TRBV14
CDR3aa: CASSQDRYPYEQYF
CDR3nt: TGTGCCAGCAGCCAAGATAGGTATCCCTACGAGCAGTACTTC

j_gene: TRBJ2-1
d_gene: NA
abundance: few
v_gene: TRBV9
CDR3aa: CASSVLGNYNEQFF
CDR3nt: TGTGCCAGCAGCGTACTAGGTAATTATAATGAGCAGTTCTTC

j_gene: TRBJ2-7
d_gene: NA
abundance: few
v_gene: TRBV29-1
CDR3aa: CSVVAGQGNYEQYF
CDR3nt: TGCAGCGTTGTGGCGGGGCAGGGAAACTACGAGCAGTACTTC

j_gene: TRBJ1-3
d_gene: NA
abundance: few
v_gene: TRBV20-1
CDR3aa: CSARGEGNTIYF
CDR3nt: TGCAGTGCTAGAGGAGAGGGAAACACCATATATTTT

j_gene: TRBJ1-2
d_gene: NA
abundance: few
v_gene: TRBV6-1
CDR3aa: CASSVQGNYGYTF
CDR3nt: TGTGCCAGCAGTGTACAGGGAAACTATGGCTACACCTTC

j_gene: TRBJ2-3
d_gene: TRBD2
abundance: NA
v_gene: TRBV7-2
CDR3aa: CASSRNSIAGVVTDTQYF
CDR3nt: TGTGCCAGCAGCCGAAACTCTATAGCGGGAGTAGTCACAGATACGCAGTATTTT

j_gene: TRBJ2-7
d_gene: TRBD1
abundance: NA
v_gene: TRBV5-1
CDR3aa: CASTLIGTGAYEQYF
CDR3nt: TGCGCCAGCACCTTAATAGGGACAGGGGCCTACGAGCAGTACTTC

j_gene: TRBJ2-2
d_gene: TRBD2
abundance: NA
v_gene: TRBV4-2
CDR3aa: CASSQPGLAGEDTGELFF
CDR3nt: TGTGCCAGCAGCCAACCGGGACTAGCGGGAGAGGACACCGGGGAGCTGTTTTTT

j_gene: TRBJ1-4
d_gene: NA
abundance: NA
v_gene: TRBV7-9
CDR3aa: CASKGGSNEKLFF
CDR3nt: TGTGCCAGCAAGGGGGGCTCAAATGAAAAACTGTTTTTT

j_gene: TRBJ1-1
d_gene: NA
abundance: NA
v_gene: TRBV5-1
CDR3aa: CASSLEARTNTEAFF
CDR3nt: TGCGCCAGCAGCTTGGAGGCCAGAACGAACACTGAAGCTTTCTTT

j_gene: TRBJ1-1
d_gene: NA
abundance: many
v_gene: TRBV20-1
CDR3aa: CSASEQGDTEAFF
CDR3nt: TGCAGTGCTAGTGAACAGGGAGACACTGAAGCTTTCTTT

j_gene: TRBJ2-7
d_gene: TRBD2
abundance: NA
v_gene: TRBV10-3
CDR3aa: CAISEGWTSGGHEQYF
CDR3nt: TGTGCCATCAGTGAGGGTTGGACTAGCGGGGGACACGAGCAGTACTTC

j_gene: TRBJ2-2
d_gene: NA
abundance: many
v_gene: TRBV20-1
CDR3aa: CSASLRRGSNTGELFF
CDR3nt: TGCAGTGCTAGTCTGCGCCGGGGGTCGAACACCGGGGAGCTGTTTTTT

j_gene: TRBJ1-5
d_gene: NA
abundance: few
v_gene: TRBV2
CDR3aa: CASSEGIINQPQHF
CDR3nt: TGTGCCAGCAGTGAAGGCATAATTAATCAGCCCCAGCATTTT

j_gene: TRBJ2-1
d_gene: TRBD2
abundance: many
v_gene: TRBV27
CDR3aa: CASSSRLAGGFNEQFF
CDR3nt: TGTGCCAGCAGTTCCAGACTAGCGGGAGGGTTCAATGAGCAGTTCTTC

j_gene: TRBJ2-5
d_gene: TRBD1
abundance: few
v_gene: TRBV5-1
CDR3aa: CASSGQVRETQYF
CDR3nt: TGCGCCAGCAGCGGACAGGTTAGAGAGACCCAGTACTTC

j_gene: TRBJ2-1
d_gene: NA
abundance: many
v_gene: TRBV12-3/TRBV12-4
CDR3aa: CASRTINNEQFF
CDR3nt: TGTGCCAGCAGGACAATCAACAATGAGCAGTTCTTC

j_gene: TRBJ1-5
d_gene: NA
abundance: many
v_gene: TRBV24-1
CDR3aa: CATSDGGKPQHF
CDR3nt: TGTGCCACCAGTGATGGCGGAAAGCCCCAGCATTTT

j_gene: TRBJ1-1
d_gene: NA
abundance: many
v_gene: TRBV7-9
CDR3aa: CASSSNLQSRTEAFF
CDR3nt: TGTGCCAGCAGCTCGAATTTACAGTCCCGCACTGAAGCTTTCTTT

j_gene: TRBJ2-7
d_gene: NA
abundance: many
v_gene: TRBV29-1
CDR3aa: CSVFGDREKWNEQYF
CDR3nt: TGCAGCGTTTTTGGTGACAGAGAGAAATGGAACGAGCAGTACTTC

j_gene: TRBJ1-1
d_gene: NA
abundance: few
v_gene: TRBV10-3
CDR3aa: CAIRDSLNTEAFF
CDR3nt: TGTGCCATCAGGGACAGTTTGAACACTGAAGCTTTCTTT

j_gene: TRBJ2-3
d_gene: TRBD1
abundance: few
v_gene: TRBV10-3
CDR3aa: CAISPGQGVRLTGTDTQYF
CDR3nt: TGTGCCATCAGCCCGGGACAGGGGGTTCGCTTAACTGGCACAGATACGCAGTATTTT

j_gene: TRBJ2-7
d_gene: TRBD2
abundance: many
v_gene: TRBV5-1
CDR3aa: CASRTLAGLFYEQYF
CDR3nt: TGCGCCAGCAGGACACTAGCGGGGTTATTCTACGAGCAGTACTTC

j_gene: TRBJ2-3
d_gene: NA
abundance: NA
v_gene: TRBV27
CDR3aa: CASSLFRGVSTDTQYF
CDR3nt: TGTGCCAGCAGTTTATTTCGCGGGGTCAGCACAGATACGCAGTATTTT

j_gene: TRBJ2-7
d_gene: NA
abundance: NA
v_gene: TRBV7-9
CDR3aa: CASTSGTRLSEQYF
CDR3nt: TGTGCCAGCACCTCCGGGACAAGACTTTCCGAGCAGTACTTC

j_gene: TRBJ2-1
d_gene: TRBD2
abundance: NA
v_gene: TRBV29-1
CDR3aa: CSVELGTSAHNEQFF
CDR3nt: TGCAGCGTTGAGTTGGGGACTAGCGCTCACAATGAGCAGTTCTTC

j_gene: TRBJ1-5
d_gene: TRBD1
abundance: many
v_gene: TRBV5-1
CDR3aa: CASSLDQGAQPQHF
CDR3nt: TGCGCCAGCAGCTTGGATCAGGGGGCTCAGCCCCAGCATTTT

j_gene: TRBJ1-4
d_gene: TRBD1
abundance: many
v_gene: TRBV12-3/TRBV12-4
CDR3aa: CASSLGTGGNEKLFF
CDR3nt: TGTGCCAGCAGTTTAGGGACAGGCGGTAATGAAAAACTGTTTTTT

j_gene: TRBJ2-7
d_gene: NA
abundance: NA
v_gene: TRBV7-9
CDR3aa: CASSPTEGGGSYEQYF
CDR3nt: TGTGCCAGCAGCCCGACGGAGGGAGGCGGATCCTACGAGCAGTACTTC

j_gene: TRBJ2-7
d_gene: TRBD1
abundance: few
v_gene: TRBV28
CDR3aa: CASSSGQGATYEQYF
CDR3nt: TGTGCCAGCAGTTCCGGGCAGGGGGCTACCTACGAGCAGTACTTC

j_gene: TRBJ2-3
d_gene: TRBD2
abundance: NA
v_gene: TRBV12-3/TRBV12-4
CDR3aa: CASSTTAGGSTDTQYF
CDR3nt: TGTGCCAGCAGTACCACAGCGGGGGGATCCACAGATACGCAGTATTTT

j_gene: TRBJ2-2
d_gene: TRBD2
abundance: few
v_gene: TRBV10-1
CDR3aa: CASSETIGGVGELFF
CDR3nt: TGCGCCAGCAGTGAGACGATTGGGGGGGTCGGGGAGCTGTTTTTT

j_gene: TRBJ2-3
d_gene: NA
abundance: NA
v_gene: TRBV7-2
CDR3aa: CASSSGWQGPTDTQYF
CDR3nt: TGTGCCAGCAGCTCCGGGTGGCAGGGTCCCACAGATACGCAGTATTTT

j_gene: TRBJ2-7
d_gene: TRBD2
abundance: few
v_gene: TRBV4-2
CDR3aa: CASSHQTSGGQRGSYEQYF
CDR3nt: TGTGCCAGCAGCCATCAGACTAGCGGGGGCCAAAGGGGATCCTACGAGCAGTACTTC

j_gene: TRBJ2-7
d_gene: NA
abundance: NA
v_gene: TRBV18
CDR3aa: CASPLVPADHYEQYF
CDR3nt: TGTGCCAGCCCACTAGTTCCAGCCGACCACTACGAGCAGTACTTC

j_gene: TRBJ2-3
d_gene: NA
abundance: many
v_gene: TRBV27
CDR3aa: CASSQSGGSTDTQYF
CDR3nt: TGTGCCAGCAGTCAATCAGGGGGGAGCACAGATACGCAGTATTTT

j_gene: TRBJ2-3
d_gene: NA
abundance: NA
v_gene: TRBV29-1
CDR3aa: CSVRGPAHTDTQYF
CDR3nt: TGCAGCGTCAGGGGCCCTGCACACACAGATACGCAGTATTTT

j_gene: TRBJ1-2
d_gene: NA
abundance: NA
v_gene: TRBV28
CDR3aa: CASTQGGYGYTF
CDR3nt: TGTGCCAGCACCCAGGGTGGCTATGGCTACACCTTC

j_gene: TRBJ1-2
d_gene: NA
abundance: few
v_gene: TRBV5-1
CDR3aa: CASSFDVYGYTF
CDR3nt: TGCGCCAGCAGCTTTGATGTGTATGGCTACACCTTC